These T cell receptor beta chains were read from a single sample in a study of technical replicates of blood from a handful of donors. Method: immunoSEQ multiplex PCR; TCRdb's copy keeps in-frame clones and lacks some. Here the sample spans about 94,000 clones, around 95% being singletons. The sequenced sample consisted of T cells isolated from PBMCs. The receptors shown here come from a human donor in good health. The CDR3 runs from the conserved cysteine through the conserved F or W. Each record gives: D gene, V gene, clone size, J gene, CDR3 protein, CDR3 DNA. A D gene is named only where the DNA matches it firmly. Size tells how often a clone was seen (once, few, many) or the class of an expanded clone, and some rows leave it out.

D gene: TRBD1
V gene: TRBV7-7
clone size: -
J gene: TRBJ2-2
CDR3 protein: CASSQDRGTGELFF
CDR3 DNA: TGTGCTAGCAGCCAAGACAGGGGGACCGGGGAGCTGTTTTTT

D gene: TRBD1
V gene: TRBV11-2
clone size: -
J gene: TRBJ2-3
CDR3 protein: CASSLVPSPGQGADTQYF
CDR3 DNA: TGTGCCAGCAGCTTAGTCCCCTCCCCGGGACAGGGGGCCGATACGCAGTATTTT

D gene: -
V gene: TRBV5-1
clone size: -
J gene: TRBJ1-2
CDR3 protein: CASSLAAQIYGYTF
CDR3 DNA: TGCGCCAGCAGCTTGGCCGCACAGATCTATGGCTACACCTTC

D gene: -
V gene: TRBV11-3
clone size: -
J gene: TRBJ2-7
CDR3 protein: CASSLVGGMTYEQYF
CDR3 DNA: TGTGCCAGCAGCTTAGTAGGGGGTATGACCTACGAGCAGTACTTC

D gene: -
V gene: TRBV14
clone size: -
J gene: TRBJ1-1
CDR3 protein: CASSPAVWGAEAFF
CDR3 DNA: TGTGCCAGCAGCCCGGCGGTCTGGGGCGCTGAAGCTTTCTTT

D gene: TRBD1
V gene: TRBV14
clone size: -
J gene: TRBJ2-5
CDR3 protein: CASSSGTGVETQYF
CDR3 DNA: TGTGCCAGCAGTTCCGGGACAGGGGTCGAGACCCAGTACTTC

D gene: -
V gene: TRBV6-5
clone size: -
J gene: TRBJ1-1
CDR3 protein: CASRPGQGTEAFF
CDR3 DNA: TGTGCCAGCAGGCCCGGTCAGGGCACTGAAGCTTTCTTT

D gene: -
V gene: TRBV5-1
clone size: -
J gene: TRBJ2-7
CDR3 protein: CASSLSGRLDEQYF
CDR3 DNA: TGCGCCAGCAGCTTGTCTGGCAGGCTGGACGAGCAGTACTTC

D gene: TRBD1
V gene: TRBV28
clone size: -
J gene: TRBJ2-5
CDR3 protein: CASSSHRGTGKSQETQYF
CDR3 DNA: TGTGCCAGCAGTTCTCATCGAGGGACAGGGAAATCCCAAGAGACCCAGTACTTC

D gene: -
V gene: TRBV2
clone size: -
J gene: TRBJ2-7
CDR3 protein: CASRMTLITYEQYF
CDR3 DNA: TGTGCCAGCAGAATGACTCTGATCACCTACGAGCAGTACTTC

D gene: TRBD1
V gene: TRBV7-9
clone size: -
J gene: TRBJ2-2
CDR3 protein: CASSLPTGQGNTGELFF
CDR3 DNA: TGTGCCAGCAGCTTACCGACGGGACAGGGAAACACCGGGGAGCTGTTTTTT

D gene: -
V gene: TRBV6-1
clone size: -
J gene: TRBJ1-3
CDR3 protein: CASTAEGSSGNTIYF
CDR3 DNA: TGTGCCAGCACCGCGGAGGGGAGCTCTGGAAACACCATATATTTT

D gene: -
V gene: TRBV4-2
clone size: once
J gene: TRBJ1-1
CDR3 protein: CASSQGLSRTEAFF
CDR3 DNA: TGTGCCAGCAGCCAAGGACTCAGTAGGACTGAAGCTTTCTTT

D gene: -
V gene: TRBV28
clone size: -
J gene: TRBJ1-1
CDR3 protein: CASSSGLGNTEAFF
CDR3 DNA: TGTGCCAGCAGTTCGGGGTTGGGGAACACTGAAGCTTTCTTT

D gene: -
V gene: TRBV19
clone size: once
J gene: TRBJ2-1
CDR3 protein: CASSMHPGTVYNEQFF
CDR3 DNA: TGTGCCAGTAGTATGCACCCGGGTACGGTTTACAATGAGCAGTTCTTC

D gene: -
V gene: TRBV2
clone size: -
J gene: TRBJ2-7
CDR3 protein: CASSLATLGEQYF
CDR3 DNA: TGTGCCAGCAGTCTAGCTACCCTTGGCGAGCAGTACTTC

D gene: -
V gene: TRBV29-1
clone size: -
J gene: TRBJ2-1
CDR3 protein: CSVESLYNEQFF
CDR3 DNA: TGCAGCGTTGAATCCCTATACAATGAGCAGTTCTTC

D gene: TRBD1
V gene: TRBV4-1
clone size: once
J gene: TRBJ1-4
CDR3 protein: CASSQRDSREKLFF
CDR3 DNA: TGCGCCAGCAGCCAAAGGGACAGTAGGGAAAAACTGTTTTTT

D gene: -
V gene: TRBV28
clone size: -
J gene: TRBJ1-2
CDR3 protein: CASSFSSGPYGYTF
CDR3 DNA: TGTGCCAGCAGTTTCAGTTCTGGTCCGTATGGCTACACCTTC

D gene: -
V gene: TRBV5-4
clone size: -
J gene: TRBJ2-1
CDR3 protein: CASSFLGDEQFF
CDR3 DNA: TGTGCCAGCAGCTTCCTCGGGGATGAGCAGTTCTTC

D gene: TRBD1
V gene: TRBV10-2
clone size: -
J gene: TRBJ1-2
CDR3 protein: CASSESWDSLDGYTF
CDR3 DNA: TGCGCCAGCAGTGAGTCTTGGGACAGCCTTGATGGCTACACCTTC

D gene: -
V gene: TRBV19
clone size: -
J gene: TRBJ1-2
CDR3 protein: CASSIEDSNYGYTF
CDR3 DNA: TGTGCCAGTAGTATAGAGGACAGTAACTATGGCTACACCTTC

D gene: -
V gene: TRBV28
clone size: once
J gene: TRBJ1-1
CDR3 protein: CASSFQGLSNTEAFF
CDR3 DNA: TGTGCCAGCAGTTTCCAGGGGCTATCGAACACTGAAGCTTTCTTT

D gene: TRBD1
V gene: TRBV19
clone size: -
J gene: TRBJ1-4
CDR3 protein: CASRHDRGDEKLFF
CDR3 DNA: TGTGCCAGTAGGCATGACAGGGGCGATGAAAAACTGTTTTTT

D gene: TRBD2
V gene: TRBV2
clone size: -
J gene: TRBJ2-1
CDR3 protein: CASTRLASGVYNEQFF
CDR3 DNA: TGTGCCAGCACTCGTCTTGCTAGCGGTGTTTACAATGAGCAGTTCTTC

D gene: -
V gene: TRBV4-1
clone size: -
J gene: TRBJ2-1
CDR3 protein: CASSQSFYNEQFF
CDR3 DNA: TGCGCCAGCAGCCAGAGCTTCTACAATGAGCAGTTCTTC

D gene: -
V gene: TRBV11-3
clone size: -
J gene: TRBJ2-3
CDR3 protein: CASSLGRGYRTDTQYF
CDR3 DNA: TGTGCCAGCAGCTTAGGGAGGGGCTATCGCACAGATACGCAGTATTTT

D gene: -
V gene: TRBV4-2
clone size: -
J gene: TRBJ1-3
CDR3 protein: CASRQSVVLGAGNTIYF
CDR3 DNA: TGTGCCAGCAGGCAGTCGGTTGTTCTGGGCGCCGGAAACACCATATATTTT

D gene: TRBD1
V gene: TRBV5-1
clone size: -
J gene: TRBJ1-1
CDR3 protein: CASSWDRVTTEAFF
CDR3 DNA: TGCGCCAGCAGCTGGGACAGGGTTACCACTGAAGCTTTCTTT

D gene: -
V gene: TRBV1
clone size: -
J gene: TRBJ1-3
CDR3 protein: CTSSHHRQGETSSSGNTIYF
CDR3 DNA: TGCACCAGCAGCCACCATAGACAGGGGGAAACTTCCTCCTCTGGAAACACCATATATTTT

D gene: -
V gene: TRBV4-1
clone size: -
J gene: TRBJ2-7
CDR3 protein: CASSQVFSDSYEQYF
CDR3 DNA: TGCGCCAGCAGCCAAGTATTTAGCGACTCCTACGAGCAGTACTTC

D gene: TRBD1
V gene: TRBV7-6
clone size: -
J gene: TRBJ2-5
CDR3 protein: CASSARQGAETQYF
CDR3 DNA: TGTGCCAGCAGCGCCCGACAGGGGGCAGAGACCCAGTACTTC

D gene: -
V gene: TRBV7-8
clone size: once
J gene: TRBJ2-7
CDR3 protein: CASSATQAYEQYF
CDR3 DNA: TGTGCCAGCAGCGCGACCCAGGCCTACGAGCAGTACTTC

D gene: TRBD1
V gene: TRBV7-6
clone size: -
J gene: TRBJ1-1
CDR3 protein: CASSTGQGRSLNTEAFF
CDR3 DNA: TGTGCCAGCAGCACCGGACAGGGCCGGAGTTTGAACACTGAAGCTTTCTTT

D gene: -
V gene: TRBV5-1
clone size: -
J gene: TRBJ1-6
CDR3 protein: CASSLDSVDNSPLHF
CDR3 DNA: TGCGCCAGCAGCTTGGATTCAGTCGATAATTCACCCCTCCACTTT

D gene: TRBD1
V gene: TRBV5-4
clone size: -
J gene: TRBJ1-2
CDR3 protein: CASSLGTGGSGYTF
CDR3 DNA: TGTGCCAGCAGCCTCGGGACAGGGGGCAGCGGCTACACCTTC

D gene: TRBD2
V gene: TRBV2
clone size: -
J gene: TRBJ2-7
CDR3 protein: CASRRLAGGEQYF
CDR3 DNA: TGTGCCAGCCGGCGACTAGCGGGAGGAGAGCAGTACTTC

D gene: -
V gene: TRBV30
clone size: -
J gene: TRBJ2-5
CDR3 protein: CAWRKQPWRETQYF
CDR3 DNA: TGTGCCTGGAGGAAGCAGCCGTGGAGGGAGACCCAGTACTTC

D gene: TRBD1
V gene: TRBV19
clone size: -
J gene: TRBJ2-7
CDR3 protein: CASSITGTAYEQYF
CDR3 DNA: TGTGCCAGTAGTATTACCGGGACAGCCTACGAGCAGTACTTC

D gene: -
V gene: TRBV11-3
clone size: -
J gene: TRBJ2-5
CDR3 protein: CASSTTPETQYF
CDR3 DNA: TGTGCCAGCAGCACTACTCCGGAGACCCAGTACTTC